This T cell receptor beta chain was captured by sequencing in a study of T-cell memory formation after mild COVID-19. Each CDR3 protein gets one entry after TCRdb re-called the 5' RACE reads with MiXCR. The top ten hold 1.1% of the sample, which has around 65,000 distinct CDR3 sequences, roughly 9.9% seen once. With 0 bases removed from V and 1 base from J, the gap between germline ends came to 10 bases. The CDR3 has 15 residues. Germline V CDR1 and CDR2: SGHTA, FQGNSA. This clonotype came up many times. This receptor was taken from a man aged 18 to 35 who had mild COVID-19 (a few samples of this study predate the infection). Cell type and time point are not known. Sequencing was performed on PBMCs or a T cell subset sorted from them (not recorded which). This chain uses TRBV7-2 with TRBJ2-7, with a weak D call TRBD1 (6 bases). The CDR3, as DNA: TGTGCCAGCAGCTTAGCGACAGGTCTTTCCTACGAGCAGTACGTC. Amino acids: CASSLATGLSYEQYV.